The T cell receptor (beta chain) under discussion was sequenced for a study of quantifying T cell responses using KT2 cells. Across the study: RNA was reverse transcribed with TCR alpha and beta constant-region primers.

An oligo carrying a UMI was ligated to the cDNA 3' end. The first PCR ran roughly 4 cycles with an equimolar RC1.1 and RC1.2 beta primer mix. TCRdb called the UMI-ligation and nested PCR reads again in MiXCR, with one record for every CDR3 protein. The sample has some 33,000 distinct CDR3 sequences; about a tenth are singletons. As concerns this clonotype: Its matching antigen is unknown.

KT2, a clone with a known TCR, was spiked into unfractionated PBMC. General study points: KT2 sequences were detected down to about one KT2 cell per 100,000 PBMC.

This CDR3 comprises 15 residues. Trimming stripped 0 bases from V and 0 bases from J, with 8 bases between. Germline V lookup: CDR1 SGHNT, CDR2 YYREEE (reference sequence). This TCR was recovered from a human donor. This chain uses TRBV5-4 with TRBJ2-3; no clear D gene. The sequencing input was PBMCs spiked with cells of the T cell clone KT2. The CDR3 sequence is CASSLDGLSTDTQYF. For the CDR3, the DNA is TGTGCCAGCAGCTTGGACGGTTTAAGCACAGATACGCAGTATTTT.